Sequencing of this TCR beta chain was carried out in a study of blood T cell repertoires in COVID-19. Turning to the study itself: The United States, Italy and Spain were the sources of the acute and convalescent COVID-19 samples. Sample material is recorded as cDNA or gDNA derived from T cells, B-cell-depleted T cells, or PBMCs.

Methods used by the authors: Counts of nucleated cells, estimated from reference gene primer amplification, were obtained. Profiled with immunoSEQ multiplex PCR; TCRdb holds only in-frame clones, not every one. V and J calls plus clone size are reproduced from that table; the DNA served to infer D and trimming. The table includes tens of thousands of clones, roughly 84% detected once. This CDR3 has 15 residues. Trimming removed 5 bases from V and 7 bases from J, with 18 bases in between. Germline V gives CDR1 SEHNR, CDR2 FQNEAQ (reference sequence). This receptor was identified in a man aged 25-45 years with COVID-19, enrolled during active disease. The chain is built from TRBV7-9 and TRBJ2-1; weak D call: TRBD2 (6 bases). Source material: peripheral blood. The CDR3 protein is CASSQREYPNNEQFF. CDR3 coding DNA: TGTGCCAGCAGCCAACGGGAGTATCCCAATAATGAGCAGTTCTTC. The full variable domain, in which reference TRBV7-9 and TRBJ2-1 provide the parts outside the CDR3, is DTGVSQNPRHKITKRGQNVTFRCDPISEHNRLYWYRQTLGQGPEFLTYFQNEAQLEKSRLLSDRFSAERPKGSFSTLEIQRTEQGDSAMYLCASSQREYPNNEQFFGPGTRLTVL.